The 19 T cell receptor beta chains below were found in one sample sequenced in a study of blood T cells in healthy people across ages. Alongside a J-beta primer mix, a sample-barcoded 5' primer served in a second PCR lasting about 7 to 11 cycles. Each CDR3 protein gets one entry after TCRdb re-called the 5' RACE reads with MiXCR. This table holds approximately 800,000 distinct CDR3 sequences, 55% to 65% found once. The sequencing input was blood. Receptor source: a young man in good health.

The chain is built from TRBV20-1 and TRBJ2-1, with a tentative D call TRBD2 (7 bases). This CDR3 is 14 amino acids long. Germline-derived CDR1 and CDR2 are DFQATT and SNEGSKA (reference sequence). Trimming took off 3 bases at V and 9 bases at J, with 18 bases between the two ends. The CDR3 nucleotides are TGCAGTGCTAGCTTCGGGGGGCGCTTTGTTGAGCAGTTCTTC. Protein sequence: CSASFGGRFVEQFF.

This chain connects TRBV20-1 to TRBJ2-1; 8 bases are a match to TRBD1. Germline loops: CDR1 DFQATT, CDR2 SNEGSKA (reference sequence). This CDR3 is 14 amino acids long. The V gene end was trimmed by 6 bases and the J gene end by 2 bases; junction bases not matched to a gene: 6. The CDR3 is CSARGRAPYNEQFF. DNA for the CDR3: TGCAGTGCCAGGGGGCGGGCCCCCTACAATGAGCAGTTCTTC.

The rearrangement joins TRBV12-3 or TRBV12-4 to TRBJ2-7, with D maybe TRBD1 (5 bases). The end of the DNA fits TRBJ2-5 better, so the J call may be wrong. The CDR3 loop spans 13 amino acids. CDR3 amino acids: CASRVDTVETQYF. The CDR3 DNA follows: TGTGCCAGCAGAGTGGACACAGTGGAGACCCAGTACTTC.

The V call is TRBV29-1, the J call TRBJ2-1; D is possibly TRBD2 (6 bases). Germline lookup yields CDR1 SQVTM and CDR2 ANQGSEA. The germline V and J ends were trimmed by 7 bases and 13 bases, with 26 bases remaining between them. The CDR3 has 14 amino acids. The CDR3 sequence: CSACRGTGGETQFF. CDR3 sequence (DNA): TGCAGCGCCTGTCGCGGGACCGGAGGGGAGACCCAGTTCTTC.

This clonotype was recorded a few times. V usage is TRBV5-5 and J usage is TRBJ1-2, with 9 bases fitting TRBD1. Trimming removed 4 bases from V and 1 base from J; junction bases left unmatched: 8. Germline V lookup: CDR1 SGHKS, CDR2 YYEKEE (reference sequence). CDR3 length: 16 amino acids. CDR3 DNA sequence: TGTGCCAGCAGCCCCCGGGACAGGGAACTTAACTATGGCTACACCTTC. Its translation: CASSPRDRELNYGYTF.

The chain carries TRBV11-2 and TRBJ2-1; TRBD2 is a possible D gene (5 bases). Trimming shortened V by 2 bases and J by 7 bases, and 15 bases separated the two germline ends. This CDR3 is 15 amino acids long. Germline V gene sequence: CDR1 SGHAT, CDR2 FQNNGV. Here the CDR3 reads CASSLLGRRGNEQFF. The DNA of the CDR3 is TGTGCCAGCAGCTTATTAGGGCGGCGAGGGAATGAGCAGTTCTTC.

Only a few counts were recorded for this clonotype. The V call is TRBV7-2, the J call TRBJ2-1, with a tentative D call TRBD2 (5 bases). Per the germline V gene, CDR1 is SGHTA and CDR2 is FQGNSA. The CDR3 is 13 residues long. V lost 4 bases and J lost 10, with 14 bases in between. CDR3 in DNA: TGTGCCAGCAGCTACCGACGGGAACGAGAGCAGTTCTTC. Translating it yields CASSYRREREQFF.

The chain uses TRBV10-3 and TRBJ2-5; a possible D gene is TRBD2 (6 bases). V shed 4 bases and J shed 11 bases, with 20 bases lying between them. This CDR3 has 14 amino acids. Germline values: CDR1 ENHRY, CDR2 SYGVKD. In DNA, the CDR3 is TGTGCCATCAGTGGCGGGGCGACCTTCGTGGAGCAGTACTTC. Protein product: CAISGGATFVEQYF.

This chain joins TRBV4-3 and TRBJ2-7; D unclear. Germline CDR1 and CDR2: LGHNA and YSLEER. V gave up 4 bases and J gave up 7 bases, with 14 bases separating them. The CDR3 consists of 13 residues. The CDR3 DNA follows: TGCGCCAGCAGCCCCACTTTCCCCGGGGAGCAGTACTTC. Protein sequence: CASSPTFPGEQYF.

The rearrangement links TRBV5-1 to TRBJ2-7; 10 nucleotides match TRBD1. J was trimmed by 5 bases and V by 4 bases; bases with no gene match: 9. CDR1 is SGHRS and CDR2 is YFSETQ in the germline V gene. The length of the CDR3 is 15 residues. The CDR3 is CASSIVGTGVNEQYF. In DNA, the CDR3 is TGCGCCAGCAGCATCGTCGGGACAGGGGTTAACGAGCAGTACTTC.

This chain uses TRBV18 with TRBJ2-1; 12 bases fit TRBD2. With the DNA end fitting TRBJ2-7 better, the J assignment may be wrong. The CDR3 runs to 19 residues. Germline loops: CDR1 KGHSH, CDR2 LQKENI. CDR3 sequence (DNA): TGTGCCAGCTCACGCCGCTCTAGCGGGGGGGCCAGCTCCTACAATGAGCAGTACTTC. The encoded protein is CASSRRSSGGASSYNEQYF.

The V and J genes are TRBV12-3 or TRBV12-4 and TRBJ2-5; unclear D gene. The DNA end favors TRBJ2-7, so the J call may be wrong. This CDR3 comprises 13 residues. CDR3 DNA sequence: TGTGCCAGCAGTATCCCTCCCTGGCGCGAGCAGTACTTC. Protein: CASSIPPWREQYF.

This clonotype has at least ten counts. CDR3 DNA sequence: TGTGCCAGCAGCCAAGATGTCAGGCAGGGAAAGACCCAGTACTTC. Translation gives CASSQDVRQGKTQYF. The chain links TRBV3-1 to TRBJ2-5, with D maybe TRBD1 (5 bases). The CDR3 length is 15 residues. CDR1 LGHDT and CDR2 YNNKEL come from the germline V gene (reference sequence). Trimming left V 0 bases short and J 6 bases short, with 14 bases between.

This chain joins TRBV27 and TRBJ2-5, with TRBD2 matching over 13 bases. J was trimmed by 5 bases and V by 6 bases; bases with no gene match: 3. The CDR3 is 14 residues long. Germline V gene sequence: CDR1 MNHEY, CDR2 SMNVEV (reference sequence). As DNA, the CDR3 is TGTGCCAGCAGGGGACTAGCGGGGCACGAGACCCAGTACTTC. Amino acids: CASRGLAGHETQYF.

The chain carries TRBV4-2 and TRBJ1-5, with TRBD1 as a possible D gene (5 bases). This CDR3 has 14 amino acids. Trimming cost V 7 bases and J 7 bases, with 17 bases left between them. Per germline, CDR1 LGHNA and CDR2 YNFKEQ. For the CDR3, the DNA is TGTGCCAGCACACCGGGGCCGGCGGGCCAGCCCCAGCATTTT. Translation gives CASTPGPAGQPQHF.

The genes are TRBV4-3 and TRBJ1-4; possibly TRBD1 for D (5 bases). Per the germline V gene, CDR1 is LGHNA and CDR2 is YSLEER. This CDR3 region has 15 residues. V gave up 0 bases and J gave up 6 bases, with 11 bases separating them. CDR3 bases: TGCGCCAGCAGCCAAGATCTAGACAGCCATGAAAAACTGTTTTTT. Its protein is CASSQDLDSHEKLFF.

The chain couples TRBV11-1 to TRBJ2-7; 8 nucleotides agree with TRBD1. Germline values: CDR1 SGHAT, CDR2 FQDESV (reference sequence). V lost 8 bases to trimming and J lost 1 base; unmatched junction nucleotides: 10. The CDR3 runs to 15 residues. In nucleotides, the CDR3 is TGTGCCAGCGGCCTCGGACAGGGTCATTCCTACGAGCAGTACTTC. This encodes CASGLGQGHSYEQYF.

This rearrangement joins TRBV7-9 to TRBJ1-6; tentatively, D is TRBD1 (6 bases). The germline V and J ends were trimmed by 5 bases and 5 bases, with 13 bases remaining between them. The CDR3 loop spans 15 amino acids. Germline lookup yields CDR1 SEHNR and CDR2 FQNEAQ (reference sequence). The CDR3 sequence: CASSPGQSDNSPLHF. The DNA of the CDR3 is TGTGCCAGCAGCCCAGGACAGAGCGATAATTCACCCCTCCACTTT.

The chain has TRBV20-1 and TRBJ1-2; TRBD1 matches 9 bases. This CDR3 contains 14 residues. Germline CDR1 and CDR2: DFQATT and SNEGSKA (reference sequence). Germline trimming cut 7 bases from V and 2 bases from J; bases unmatched to any gene: 8. The CDR3 DNA is TGCAGTGTTAAAGAACAGGGGGCGAACTATGGCTACACCTTC. This sequence encodes CSVKEQGANYGYTF.